Listed below are T cell receptor beta chains from one sample, sequenced in a study of beta chain features in type 1 diabetes. This table comes from immunoSEQ multiplex PCR, and its TCRdb copy is limited to in-frame clones, with some not included. This repertoire shows hundreds of thousands of clones, about 14% found once; its top ten account for roughly 0.04%. Sample: naive CD4+ T cells from blood. The source of these receptors is a man aged 18 to 30 with type 1 diabetes. CDR3s include the opening cysteine and the closing phenylalanine or tryptophan. Each record gives: V gene, clone size, J gene, D gene, CDR3 DNA, CDR3 protein. The D gene is left open where the match is weak. Some rows mark clone size as missing; the rest say once, few, many or name a class of expanded clone.

V gene: TRBV10-3; clone size: few; J gene: TRBJ1-1; D gene: -; CDR3 DNA: TGTGCCATCAGTGAAGGGGATGGTAGGACCGTTTGGGCTTTCTTT; CDR3 protein: CAISEGDGRTVWAFF
V gene: TRBV30; clone size: few; J gene: TRBJ1-1; D gene: -; CDR3 DNA: TGTGCCTGGAGGCACCTCGGGGGGCCAAACACTGAAGCTTTCTTT; CDR3 protein: CAWRHLGGPNTEAFF
V gene: TRBV10-3; clone size: -; J gene: TRBJ2-7; D gene: -; CDR3 DNA: TGTGCCATCAGTGAGTCGGAGACTGGGGCCGAGCAGTACTTC; CDR3 protein: CAISESETGAEQYF
V gene: TRBV5-1; clone size: -; J gene: TRBJ2-5; D gene: -; CDR3 DNA: TGCGCCAGCAGCGGTCAAGAGACCCAGTACTTC; CDR3 protein: CASSGQETQYF
V gene: TRBV7-8; clone size: few; J gene: TRBJ1-5; D gene: -; CDR3 DNA: TGTGCCAGCAGCTTAGTTGGGGGCAGGTCGTATCAGCCCCAGCATTTT; CDR3 protein: CASSLVGGRSYQPQHF
V gene: TRBV7-2; clone size: -; J gene: TRBJ1-1; D gene: -; CDR3 DNA: TGTGCCAGCAGCCCAGGACATCGCGCGACTGAAGCTTTCTTT; CDR3 protein: CASSPGHRATEAFF
V gene: TRBV7-9; clone size: few; J gene: TRBJ2-7; D gene: TRBD1; CDR3 DNA: TGTGCCAGCAGCCCACAGGGGGCGGACTACGAGCAGTACTTC; CDR3 protein: CASSPQGADYEQYF
V gene: TRBV29-1; clone size: -; J gene: TRBJ1-2; D gene: TRBD1; CDR3 DNA: TGCAGCGTTGAAGAACGACAGGGGGTAAGGGGCTACACCTTC; CDR3 protein: CSVEERQGVRGYTF
V gene: TRBV28; clone size: -; J gene: TRBJ2-1; D gene: TRBD1; CDR3 DNA: TGTGCCAGCAGTTCCGGGACAGGAGCGCTTTACAATGAGCAGTTCTTC; CDR3 protein: CASSSGTGALYNEQFF
V gene: TRBV29-1; clone size: -; J gene: TRBJ2-5; D gene: -; CDR3 DNA: TGCAGCGTTCAGGCGACAGCACAAGAGACCCAGTACTTC; CDR3 protein: CSVQATAQETQYF
V gene: TRBV30; clone size: -; J gene: TRBJ2-1; D gene: -; CDR3 DNA: TGTGCCTGGGGCGGGACCAGGGGTACGGGGTCCTACAATGAGCAGTTCTTC; CDR3 protein: CAWGGTRGTGSYNEQFF
V gene: TRBV7-2; clone size: few; J gene: TRBJ1-3; D gene: -; CDR3 DNA: TGTGCCAGCAGCTTAGCGGGACATCTACAATCCTCTGGAAACACCATATATTTT; CDR3 protein: CASSLAGHLQSSGNTIYF
V gene: TRBV7-2; clone size: few; J gene: TRBJ2-1; D gene: TRBD1; CDR3 DNA: TGTGCCAGCGCCCGGGACAGGGGATACAATGAGCAGTTCTTC; CDR3 protein: CASARDRGYNEQFF
V gene: TRBV11-2; clone size: few; J gene: TRBJ2-5; D gene: -; CDR3 DNA: TGTGCCAGCAGCTCCCGGATCACTCGAGAGACCCAGTACTTC; CDR3 protein: CASSSRITRETQYF
V gene: TRBV28; clone size: -; J gene: TRBJ2-3; D gene: -; CDR3 DNA: TGTGCCACCGAGATGGGGGGATTCACAGATACGCAGTATTTT; CDR3 protein: CATEMGGFTDTQYF
V gene: TRBV30; clone size: few; J gene: TRBJ2-5; D gene: -; CDR3 DNA: TGTGCCTGGAGTGACCGGGCGGGTCAGTATGGCCAAGAGACCCAGTACTTC; CDR3 protein: CAWSDRAGQYGQETQYF
V gene: TRBV2; clone size: few; J gene: TRBJ1-1; D gene: -; CDR3 DNA: TGTGCCAGCAGTACACGGGGGGCGAGGGAAGCTTTCTTT; CDR3 protein: CASSTRGAREAFF
V gene: TRBV7-9; clone size: few; J gene: TRBJ2-3; D gene: TRBD2; CDR3 DNA: TGTGCCAGCAGCTTATTTGGGACTAGCGGGGCAAGCACAGATACGCAGTATTTT; CDR3 protein: CASSLFGTSGASTDTQYF
V gene: TRBV6-5; clone size: few; J gene: TRBJ2-7; D gene: TRBD1; CDR3 DNA: TGTGCCAGCAGTCCACCCGGACAGGCGGGCGAGCAGTACTTC; CDR3 protein: CASSPPGQAGEQYF
V gene: TRBV2; clone size: few; J gene: TRBJ2-5; D gene: TRBD2; CDR3 DNA: TGTGCCAGCAGTGCCTTACTAGCGGGGCTTGGATTTGAGACCCAGTACTTC; CDR3 protein: CASSALLAGLGFETQYF
V gene: TRBV30; clone size: -; J gene: TRBJ2-5; D gene: -; CDR3 DNA: TGTGCCTGGAACCAGATTCATACAGGGTCATTCCAAGAGACCCAGTACTTC; CDR3 protein: CAWNQIHTGSFQETQYF
V gene: TRBV28; clone size: -; J gene: TRBJ2-5; D gene: TRBD2; CDR3 DNA: TGTGCCAGCAATAGAGCGGGGGGGGAGACCCAGTACTTC; CDR3 protein: CASNRAGGETQYF
V gene: TRBV4-1; clone size: few; J gene: TRBJ2-7; D gene: -; CDR3 DNA: TGCGCCAGCAGCCAAGATAACCACCCGCTATCCTACGAGCAGTACTTC; CDR3 protein: CASSQDNHPLSYEQYF
V gene: TRBV19; clone size: -; J gene: TRBJ2-7; D gene: TRBD1; CDR3 DNA: TGTGCCAGTAGTGGGCAACAGGGGTACGAGCAGTACTTC; CDR3 protein: CASSGQQGYEQYF
V gene: TRBV10-3; clone size: -; J gene: TRBJ1-6; D gene: -; CDR3 DNA: TGTGCCATCCGACGGGAGGGAACCTCACCCCTCCACTTT; CDR3 protein: CAIRREGTSPLHF
V gene: TRBV6-6; clone size: -; J gene: TRBJ1-5; D gene: -; CDR3 DNA: TGTGCCAGCAGTAGCAATCAGCCCCAGCATTTT; CDR3 protein: CASSSNQPQHF
V gene: TRBV6-5; clone size: -; J gene: TRBJ2-1; D gene: TRBD1; CDR3 DNA: TGTGCCAGCAGTTACTTTGGGACAGGGCCCTACAATGAGCAGTTCTTC; CDR3 protein: CASSYFGTGPYNEQFF
V gene: TRBV5-1; clone size: few; J gene: TRBJ2-1; D gene: -; CDR3 DNA: TGCGCCAGCAGCTTGGCCGGACCGTATAATGAGCAGTTCTTC; CDR3 protein: CASSLAGPYNEQFF
V gene: TRBV27; clone size: many; J gene: TRBJ2-3; D gene: -; CDR3 DNA: TGTGCCAGCAGCGTGGCGGATACGCAGTATTTT; CDR3 protein: CASSVADTQYF
V gene: TRBV7-2; clone size: few; J gene: TRBJ1-6; D gene: TRBD1; CDR3 DNA: TGTGCCAGCAGCTCCCAGCCGTCCAGGGGGCTCCGTTGGTGGCCCCTCCACTTT; CDR3 protein: CASSSQPSRGLRWWPLHF
V gene: TRBV5-4; clone size: once; J gene: TRBJ1-1; D gene: TRBD1; CDR3 DNA: TGTGCCAGCAGCCAAGTCGTGGACAGGGGAGAAGCTTTCTTT; CDR3 protein: CASSQVVDRGEAFF
V gene: TRBV9; clone size: -; J gene: TRBJ2-5; D gene: -; CDR3 DNA: TGTGCCAGCAGCGTAGGCGCCCGAGTAGGGAACCAAGAGACCCAGTACTTC; CDR3 protein: CASSVGARVGNQETQYF
V gene: TRBV27; clone size: few; J gene: TRBJ2-3; D gene: -; CDR3 DNA: TGTGCCAGCAGTTTATCGGGGGGAAGGGGCACATATACGCAGTATTTT; CDR3 protein: CASSLSGGRGTYTQYF
V gene: TRBV2; clone size: few; J gene: TRBJ2-7; D gene: TRBD2; CDR3 DNA: TGTGCCAGCAGGGACGGGACTAGCGGGATTTACTACATGTCCTACGAGCAGTACTTC; CDR3 protein: CASRDGTSGIYYMSYEQYF
V gene: TRBV5-4; clone size: -; J gene: TRBJ2-7; D gene: TRBD1; CDR3 DNA: TGTGCCAGCAGCTGGGGGACAGGGGTAACCTACGAGCAGTACTTC; CDR3 protein: CASSWGTGVTYEQYF
V gene: TRBV15; clone size: -; J gene: TRBJ2-5; D gene: TRBD1; CDR3 DNA: TGTGCCACCAGTAGGGACAGGGGGCAGGAGACCCAGTACTTC; CDR3 protein: CATSRDRGQETQYF
V gene: TRBV11-2; clone size: few; J gene: TRBJ2-1; D gene: -; CDR3 DNA: TGTGCCAGCAGCTACAGGGCAGGGGTATACAATGAGCAGTTCTTC; CDR3 protein: CASSYRAGVYNEQFF
V gene: TRBV10-3; clone size: -; J gene: TRBJ2-2; D gene: -; CDR3 DNA: TGTGCCATCAGTGTCGGTGTCGGGACCGGGGAGCTGTTTTTT; CDR3 protein: CAISVGVGTGELFF
V gene: TRBV2; clone size: few; J gene: TRBJ2-1; D gene: -; CDR3 DNA: TGTGCCAGCAGTTTCACAGGACCCGGGACTTCGAATGAGCAGTTCTTC; CDR3 protein: CASSFTGPGTSNEQFF
V gene: TRBV5-1; clone size: few; J gene: TRBJ2-1; D gene: TRBD2; CDR3 DNA: TGCGCCAGCAGCCTCCGGTCTAGCGGGAATGAGCAGTTCTTC; CDR3 protein: CASSLRSSGNEQFF
V gene: TRBV7-2; clone size: -; J gene: TRBJ2-2; D gene: -; CDR3 DNA: TGTGCCAGCAGCTCCCAGCTCACCGGGGAGCTGTTTTTT; CDR3 protein: CASSSQLTGELFF
V gene: TRBV30; clone size: few; J gene: TRBJ2-1; D gene: -; CDR3 DNA: TGTGCCTGGAGTGTACGTACCAATGAGCAGTTCTTC; CDR3 protein: CAWSVRTNEQFF
V gene: TRBV21-1; clone size: -; J gene: TRBJ2-6; D gene: -; CDR3 DNA: TGTGCCAGCAGCAAGACAGGGGACGGGGCCAACGTCCTGACTTTC; CDR3 protein: CASSKTGDGANVLTF
V gene: TRBV7-2; clone size: few; J gene: TRBJ2-5; D gene: TRBD2; CDR3 DNA: TGTGCCAGCCGCTCGGGACTAGGGGGAGGAGAGACCCAGTACTTC; CDR3 protein: CASRSGLGGGETQYF
V gene: TRBV6-5; clone size: -; J gene: TRBJ2-1; D gene: TRBD2; CDR3 DNA: TGTGCCAGCAAAGGGACTAGCGGGAGGAATGAGCAGTTCTTC; CDR3 protein: CASKGTSGRNEQFF
V gene: TRBV7-2; clone size: -; J gene: TRBJ1-4; D gene: -; CDR3 DNA: TGTGCCAGCAGCCCCACCGGGGGCCCGAGTGAAAAACTGTTTTTT; CDR3 protein: CASSPTGGPSEKLFF
V gene: TRBV9; clone size: -; J gene: TRBJ2-3; D gene: TRBD2; CDR3 DNA: TGTGCCAGCAGCGCCCCCACCGGGACTAGCGGAACAGATACGCAGTATTTT; CDR3 protein: CASSAPTGTSGTDTQYF